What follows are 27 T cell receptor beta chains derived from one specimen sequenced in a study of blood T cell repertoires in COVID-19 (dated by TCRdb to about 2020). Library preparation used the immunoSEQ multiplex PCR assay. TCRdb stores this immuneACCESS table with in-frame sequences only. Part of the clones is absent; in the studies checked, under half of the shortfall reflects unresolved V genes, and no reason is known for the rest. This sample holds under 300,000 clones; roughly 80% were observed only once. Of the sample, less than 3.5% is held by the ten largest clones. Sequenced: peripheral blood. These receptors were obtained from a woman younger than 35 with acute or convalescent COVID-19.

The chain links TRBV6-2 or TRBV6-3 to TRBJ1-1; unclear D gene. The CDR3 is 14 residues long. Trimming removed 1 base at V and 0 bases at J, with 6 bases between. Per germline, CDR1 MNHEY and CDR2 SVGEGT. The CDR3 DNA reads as TGTGCCAGCAGTTACTTGGCCTTGAACACTGAAGCTTTCTTT. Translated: CASSYLALNTEAFF.

CDR3 sequence: CASRGETSGIYEQYF. The CDR3 DNA follows: TGTGCCAGCAGGGGCGAGACTAGCGGGATCTACGAGCAGTACTTC. The genes are TRBV28 and TRBJ2-7; 11 bases match TRBD2. V was pared by 6 bases and J by 3 bases, with 7 bases of the junction left unmatched. The CDR3 has 15 residues. Germline lookup yields CDR1 MDHEN and CDR2 SYDVKM. Using reference TRBV28 and TRBJ2-7 for the parts outside the CDR3, the full variable domain is DVKVTQSSRYLVKRTGEKVFLECVQDMDHENMFWYRQDPGLGLRLIYFSYDVKMKEKGDIPEGYSVSREKKERFSLILESASTNQTSMYLCASRGETSGIYEQYFGPGTRLTVT.

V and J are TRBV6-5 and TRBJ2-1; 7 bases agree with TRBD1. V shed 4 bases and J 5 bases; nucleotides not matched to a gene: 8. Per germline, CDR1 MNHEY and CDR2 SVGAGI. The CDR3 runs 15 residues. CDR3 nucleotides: TGTGCCAGCAGTTCGGACAGGTTCGTGGACAATGAGCAGTTCTTC. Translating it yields CASSSDRFVDNEQFF.

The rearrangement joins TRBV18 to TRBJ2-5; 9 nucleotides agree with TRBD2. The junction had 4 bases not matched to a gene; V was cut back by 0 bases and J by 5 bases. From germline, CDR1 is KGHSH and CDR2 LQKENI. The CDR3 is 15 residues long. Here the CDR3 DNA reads TGTGCCAGCTCACCACCCTCCGCGGGGGGGGAGACCCAGTACTTC. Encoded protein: CASSPPSAGGETQYF.

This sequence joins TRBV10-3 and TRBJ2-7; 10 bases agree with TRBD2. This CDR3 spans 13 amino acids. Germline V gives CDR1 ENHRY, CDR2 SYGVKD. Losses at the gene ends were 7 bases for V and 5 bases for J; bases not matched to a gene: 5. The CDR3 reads CAIMGTSVNEQYF. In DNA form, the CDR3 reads TGTGCCATCATGGGGACTAGCGTCAACGAGCAGTACTTC.

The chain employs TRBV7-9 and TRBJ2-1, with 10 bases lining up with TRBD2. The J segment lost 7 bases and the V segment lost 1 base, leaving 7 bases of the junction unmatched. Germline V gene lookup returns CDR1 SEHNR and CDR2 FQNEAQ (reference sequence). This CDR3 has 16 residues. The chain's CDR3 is CASSLGLAGVGNEQFF. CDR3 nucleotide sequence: TGTGCCAGCAGCTTAGGGCTAGCGGGAGTTGGTAATGAGCAGTTCTTC.

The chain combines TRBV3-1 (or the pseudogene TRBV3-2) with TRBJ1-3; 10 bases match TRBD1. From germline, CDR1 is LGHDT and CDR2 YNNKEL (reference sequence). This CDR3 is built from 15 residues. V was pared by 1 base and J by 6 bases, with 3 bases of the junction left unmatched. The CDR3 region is CASSQAGTGVNTIYF. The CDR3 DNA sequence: TGTGCCAGCAGCCAAGCCGGGACAGGGGTAAACACCATATATTTT.

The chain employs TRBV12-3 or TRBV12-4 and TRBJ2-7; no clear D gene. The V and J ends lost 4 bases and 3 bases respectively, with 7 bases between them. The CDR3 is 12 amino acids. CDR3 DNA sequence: TGTGCCAGCAGTTATGACTTCTACGAGCAGTACTTC. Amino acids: CASSYDFYEQYF.

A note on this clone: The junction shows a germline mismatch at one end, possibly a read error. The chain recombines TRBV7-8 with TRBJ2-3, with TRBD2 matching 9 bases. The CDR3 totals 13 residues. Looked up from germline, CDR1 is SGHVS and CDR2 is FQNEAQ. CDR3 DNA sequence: TGTGCCAGCACCCGATTCGGGACTAGCTCCCAGCTTTTT. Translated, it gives CASTRFGTSSQLF.

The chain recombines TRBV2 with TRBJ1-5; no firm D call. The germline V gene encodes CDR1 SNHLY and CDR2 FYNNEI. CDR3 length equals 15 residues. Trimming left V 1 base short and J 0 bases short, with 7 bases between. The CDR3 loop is CASSEGTVSNQPQHF. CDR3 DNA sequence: TGTGCCAGCAGTGAAGGCACAGTTAGCAATCAGCCCCAGCATTTT.

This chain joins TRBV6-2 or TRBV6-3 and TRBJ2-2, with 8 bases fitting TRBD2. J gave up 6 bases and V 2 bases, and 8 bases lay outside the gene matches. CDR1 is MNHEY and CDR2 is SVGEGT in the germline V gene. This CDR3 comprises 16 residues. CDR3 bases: TGTGCCAGCAGTTACGTCGGCGGGAGGAAGGCCGGGGAGCTGTTTTTT. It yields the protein CASSYVGGRKAGELFF.

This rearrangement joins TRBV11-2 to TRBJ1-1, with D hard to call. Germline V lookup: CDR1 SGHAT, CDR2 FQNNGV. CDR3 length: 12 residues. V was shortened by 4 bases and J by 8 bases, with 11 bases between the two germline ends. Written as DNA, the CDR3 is TGTGCCAGCAGCTACGGAGCTGGGGAAGCTTTCTTT. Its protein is CASSYGAGEAFF.

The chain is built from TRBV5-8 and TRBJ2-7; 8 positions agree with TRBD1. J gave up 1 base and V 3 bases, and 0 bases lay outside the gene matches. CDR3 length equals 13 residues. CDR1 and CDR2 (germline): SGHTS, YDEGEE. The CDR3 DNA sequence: TGTGCCAGCAGCTGGGACAGGTCCTACGAGCAGTACTTC. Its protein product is CASSWDRSYEQYF.

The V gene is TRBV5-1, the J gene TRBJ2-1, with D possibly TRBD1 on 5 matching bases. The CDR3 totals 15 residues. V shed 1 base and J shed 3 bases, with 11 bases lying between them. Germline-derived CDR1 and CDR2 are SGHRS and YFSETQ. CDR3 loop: CASSLIREFYNEQFF. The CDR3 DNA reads TGCGCCAGCAGCTTGATCAGGGAATTCTACAATGAGCAGTTCTTC.

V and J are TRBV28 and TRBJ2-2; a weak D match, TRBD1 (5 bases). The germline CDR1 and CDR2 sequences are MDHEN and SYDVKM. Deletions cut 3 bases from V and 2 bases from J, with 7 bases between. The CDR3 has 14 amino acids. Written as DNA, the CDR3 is TGTGCCAGCAGTTTCCAGGGAAACACCGGGGAGCTGTTTTTT. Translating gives CASSFQGNTGELFF. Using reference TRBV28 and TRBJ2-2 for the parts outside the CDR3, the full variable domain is DVKVTQSSRYLVKRTGEKVFLECVQDMDHENMFWYRQDPGLGLRLIYFSYDVKMKEKGDIPEGYSVSREKKERFSLILESASTNQTSMYLCASSFQGNTGELFFGEGSRLTVL.

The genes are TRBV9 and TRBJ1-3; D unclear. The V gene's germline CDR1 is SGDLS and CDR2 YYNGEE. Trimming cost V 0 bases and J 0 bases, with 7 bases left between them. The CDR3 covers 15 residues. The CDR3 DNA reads TGTGCCAGCAGCGTAGGTACGGTCTCTGGAAACACCATATATTTT. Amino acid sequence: CASSVGTVSGNTIYF.

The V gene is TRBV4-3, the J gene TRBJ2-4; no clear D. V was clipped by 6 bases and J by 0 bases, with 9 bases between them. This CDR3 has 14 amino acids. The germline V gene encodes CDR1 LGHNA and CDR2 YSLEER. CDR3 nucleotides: TGCGCCAGCAGTCCTAGGCTAGCCAAAAACATTCAGTACTTC. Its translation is CASSPRLAKNIQYF.

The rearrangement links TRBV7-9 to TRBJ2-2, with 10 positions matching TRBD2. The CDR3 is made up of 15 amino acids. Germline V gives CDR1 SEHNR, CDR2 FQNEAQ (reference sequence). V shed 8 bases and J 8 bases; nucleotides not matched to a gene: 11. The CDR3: CASGGLAGASGELFF. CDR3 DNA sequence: TGTGCCAGCGGTGGGCTAGCGGGAGCTTCGGGGGAGCTGTTTTTT.

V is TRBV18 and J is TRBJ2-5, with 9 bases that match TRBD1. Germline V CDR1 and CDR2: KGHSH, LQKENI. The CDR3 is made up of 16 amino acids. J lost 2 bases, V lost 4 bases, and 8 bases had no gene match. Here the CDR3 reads CASSLLTGGGQETQYF. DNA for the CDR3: TGTGCCAGCTCACTTCTGACAGGGGGAGGACAAGAGACCCAGTACTTC.

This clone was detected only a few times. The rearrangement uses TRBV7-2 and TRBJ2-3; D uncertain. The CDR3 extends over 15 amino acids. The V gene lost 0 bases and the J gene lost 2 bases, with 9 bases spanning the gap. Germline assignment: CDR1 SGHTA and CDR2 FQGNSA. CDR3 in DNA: TGTGCCAGCAGCTTAGCGAACCTACCCACAGATACGCAGTATTTT. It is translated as CASSLANLPTDTQYF.

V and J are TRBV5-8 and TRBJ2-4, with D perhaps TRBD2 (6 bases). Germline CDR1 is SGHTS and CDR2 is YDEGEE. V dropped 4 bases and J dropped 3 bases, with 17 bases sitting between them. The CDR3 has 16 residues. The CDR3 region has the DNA TGTGCCAGCAGCAAACTGGAGGGAGTGGACAAAAACATTCAGTACTTC. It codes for CASSKLEGVDKNIQYF.

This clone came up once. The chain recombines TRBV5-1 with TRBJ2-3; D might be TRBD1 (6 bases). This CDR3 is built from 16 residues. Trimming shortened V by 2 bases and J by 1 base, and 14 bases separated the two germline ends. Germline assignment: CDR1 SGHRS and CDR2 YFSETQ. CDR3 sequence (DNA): TGCGCCAGCAGCTTCACAGGGAATGGGGGCACAGATACGCAGTATTTT. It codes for CASSFTGNGGTDTQYF.

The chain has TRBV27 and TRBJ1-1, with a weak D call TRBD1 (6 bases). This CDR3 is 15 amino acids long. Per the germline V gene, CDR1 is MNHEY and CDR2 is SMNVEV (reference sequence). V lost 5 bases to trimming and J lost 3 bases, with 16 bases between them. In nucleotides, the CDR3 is TGTGCCAGCAGTCTATACAGGGTCCCACACACTGAAGCTTTCTTT. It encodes CASSLYRVPHTEAFF.

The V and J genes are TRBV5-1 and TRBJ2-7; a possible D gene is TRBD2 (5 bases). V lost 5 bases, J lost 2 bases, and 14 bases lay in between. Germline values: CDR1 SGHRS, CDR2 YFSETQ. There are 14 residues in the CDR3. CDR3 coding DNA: TGCGCCAGCAGTACCGGTGGAGGACCCTACGAGCAGTACTTC. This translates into CASSTGGGPYEQYF.

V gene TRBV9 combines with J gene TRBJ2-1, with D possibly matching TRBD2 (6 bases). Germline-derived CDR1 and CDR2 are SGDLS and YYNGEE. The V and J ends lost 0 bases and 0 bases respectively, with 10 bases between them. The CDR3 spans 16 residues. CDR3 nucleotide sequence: TGTGCCAGCAGCGTAGTTTCGCGGGGCTCCTACAATGAGCAGTTCTTC. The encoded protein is CASSVVSRGSYNEQFF.

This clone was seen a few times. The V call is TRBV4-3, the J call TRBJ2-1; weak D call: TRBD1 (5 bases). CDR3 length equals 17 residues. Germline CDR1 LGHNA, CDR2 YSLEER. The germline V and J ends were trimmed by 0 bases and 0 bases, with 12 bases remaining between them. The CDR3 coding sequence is TGCGCCAGCAGCCAAGACAGGGTAAGGAGCTCCTACAATGAGCAGTTCTTC. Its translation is CASSQDRVRSSYNEQFF.

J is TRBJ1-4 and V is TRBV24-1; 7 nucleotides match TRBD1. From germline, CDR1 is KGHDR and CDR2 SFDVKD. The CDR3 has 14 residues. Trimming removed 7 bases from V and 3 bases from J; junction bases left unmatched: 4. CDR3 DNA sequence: TGTGCCACCAGCCCGGGGACAGCTAATGAAAAACTGTTTTTT. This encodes CATSPGTANEKLFF.